The clone carrying this T cell receptor (beta chain) has a count of ten or more. Its antigen is not known. The sample originates from a study of T cells in Graves' hyperthyroidism and ophthalmopathy. Notes on the study in general: Progression to ophthalmopathy was predicted a median of 6.5 months early.

Researchers amplified the TCR beta CDR3 regions from RNA transcripts. A set of HTBI primers served as the primers for a first-round RT-PCR of the TCR CDR3. TCRdb independently ran MiXCR on the multiplex PCR reads; one entry per CDR3 protein. The sample has a few hundred thousand distinct CDR3 sequences, around 15% seen once; the top ten hold 25% to 30%. Ophthalmopathy patients had Clinical Activity Score at least 3, NOSPECS grade at least 4, duration under 3 months. In making diagnoses, clinical symptoms, serum thyroxine and TRAb, thyroid ultrasound and orbital computed tomography were all used. The sample taken for sequencing was blood. The sequence derives from a woman younger than 45 with Graves' ophthalmopathy.

CDR3 in DNA: TGCAGTCGCATACGGGGGGAGACCCAGTACTTC. This codes for CSRIRGETQYF. V usage is TRBV20-1 and J usage is TRBJ2-5; possibly TRBD2 for D (6 bases). The germline V gene has CDR1 DFQATT and CDR2 SNEGSKA (reference sequence). The ends were cut back, 8 bases at V and 5 bases at J, with 12 bases in the middle. The CDR3 length is 11 residues.